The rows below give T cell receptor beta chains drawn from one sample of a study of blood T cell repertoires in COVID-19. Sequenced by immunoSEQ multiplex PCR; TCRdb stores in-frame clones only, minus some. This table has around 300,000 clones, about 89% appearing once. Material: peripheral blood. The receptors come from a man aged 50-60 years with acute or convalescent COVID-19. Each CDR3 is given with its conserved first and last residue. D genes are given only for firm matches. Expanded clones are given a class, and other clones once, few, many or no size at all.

TGTGCCAGCACCCCGACAGGGGGGTACCAAGAGACCCAGTACTTC	CASTPTGGYQETQYF	TRBD1	TRBJ2-5	-	TRBV5-6
TGTGCCATAAAGGACTCTTCCTACGAGCAGTACTTC	CAIKDSSYEQYF	-	TRBJ2-7	-	TRBV10-3
TGCGCCAGCAGCCAGGACAGGAGCTCCTACAATGAGCAGTTCTTC	CASSQDRSSYNEQFF	TRBD1	TRBJ2-1	-	TRBV5-1
TGTGCTAGCAGCTTAGCGAGCTCAGATACGCAGTATTTT	CASSLASSDTQYF	-	TRBJ2-3	-	TRBV7-7
TGTGCCACCGACCCGGGGGGCACTGAAGCTTTCTTT	CATDPGGTEAFF	-	TRBJ1-1	-	TRBV10-3
TGTGCCATCAGCAAACGAGGCACCCAGGGTAACGGTGAGCAGTTCTTC	CAISKRGTQGNGEQFF	-	TRBJ2-1	-	TRBV10-3
TGTGCCATCAGTGCTGGGACAGGCTTCGGCCAGTACTTC	CAISAGTGFGQYF	TRBD1	TRBJ2-7	-	TRBV10-3
TGTGCCAGCACTCCGCGGATGGGACTAGTCTCCTACGAGCAGTACTTC	CASTPRMGLVSYEQYF	TRBD2	TRBJ2-7	few	TRBV5-8
TGTGCCAGCAGCCCGGGGGCTGGAAACACCATATATTTT	CASSPGAGNTIYF	-	TRBJ1-3	once	TRBV5-4
TGTGCCAGCAGCAGGACAGGGAACACTGAAGCTTTCTTT	CASSRTGNTEAFF	TRBD1	TRBJ1-1	few	TRBV5-4
TGCGCCAGCAGCCAATCCGGACTCTACCAAGAGACCCAGTACTTC	CASSQSGLYQETQYF	-	TRBJ2-5	many	TRBV4-1
TGTGCCAGCAGCCCGGGGGTTTTTGCAGATACGCAGTATTTT	CASSPGVFADTQYF	-	TRBJ2-3	-	TRBV3-1/TRBV3-2
TGTGCCAGCAGTGTTCTCGGTCAACGATCCTACGAGCAGTACTTC	CASSVLGQRSYEQYF	-	TRBJ2-7	-	TRBV27
TGTGCCAGCAGCTCCGGGGACTCACAGATTTCCTACGAGCAGTACTTC	CASSSGDSQISYEQYF	-	TRBJ2-7	-	TRBV7-9
TGTGCCAGCAGCTTAGCCGGGACAGGGACCATTTCACCCCTCCACTTT	CASSLAGTGTISPLHF	TRBD1	TRBJ1-6	-	TRBV7-3
TGCGCCAGCAGCTTGGAGGGGACTAGCGGGGGCCTAGCCAAAAACATTCAGTACTTC	CASSLEGTSGGLAKNIQYF	TRBD2	TRBJ2-4	-	TRBV5-1
TGTGCCAGCAGCGTAGAGGGACAGGGAGGAAACACCATATATTTT	CASSVEGQGGNTIYF	TRBD1	TRBJ1-3	-	TRBV9
TGTGCCAGCAGCAACCTAGCGGGGGCCGGCACAGATACGCAGTATTTT	CASSNLAGAGTDTQYF	TRBD2	TRBJ2-3	-	TRBV11-2
TGTGCCAGCAGCAACCACCCTAGCCGGTACAATGAGCAGTTCTTC	CASSNHPSRYNEQFF	-	TRBJ2-1	once	TRBV9
TGTGCCAGCAGTGAAGAAGTGGGGGGGGTGTTAGATACGCAGTATTTT	CASSEEVGGVLDTQYF	TRBD2	TRBJ2-3	-	TRBV2
TGTGCCAGCAGTGCGGGACGGAAAGAGACCCAGTACTTC	CASSAGRKETQYF	-	TRBJ2-5	-	TRBV12-3/TRBV12-4
TGTGCCAGCAACCCGGGGGAGGCAAATCAGTTCTTC	CASNPGEANQFF	-	TRBJ2-1	-	TRBV2